These 25 T cell receptor beta chains were all obtained from the same sample, sequenced in a study of shared clonotypes between healthy human individuals. Libraries were prepared by immunoSEQ multiplex PCR; TCRdb keeps only in-frame clonotypes and omits some of them. The data show about 680,000 clones, about 91% seen once. The naive CD8 population came from CD45RO-negative cells selected for CCR7, without terminally differentiated effector memory CD45RA+ cells. Material: naive CD8+ T cells sorted from blood. Every receptor here comes from a man aged 25-45 years in good health.

The chain recombines TRBV12-2 with TRBJ2-6; TRBD2, the table's D call, lacks a check against the DNA. TRBV12-2 is given as a pseudogene. CDR3 length equals 17 residues. This chain's CDR3 is CASRLGCGVTGANVLTF. DNA for the CDR3: TGTGCAAGTCGCTTAGGATGCGGCGTGACTGGGGCCAACGTCCTGACTTTC.

V and J are TRBV5-1 and TRBJ2-5; 9 bases are shared with TRBD2. The V and J ends lost 6 bases and 1 base, in that order; junction bases with no gene match: 13. Germline lookup yields CDR1 SGHRS and CDR2 YFSETQ. The CDR3 is made up of 17 amino acids. CDR3 protein: CASIAGEGTSVQETQYF. In DNA, the CDR3 is TGCGCCAGCATAGCGGGAGAGGGGACCTCCGTCCAAGAGACCCAGTACTTC.

This rearrangement joins TRBV6-5 to TRBJ1-2; D is uncertain. The germline gives CDR1 MNHEY, CDR2 SVGAGI. The V end was cut by 6 bases, the J end by 7 bases, with 12 bases between. This CDR3 region has 12 residues. The CDR3 DNA is TGTGCCAGCAGGTCCGCCGTAGGTGGCTACACCTTC. This translates into CASRSAVGGYTF.

This clone was counted only a few times. The V and J genes are TRBV4-3 and TRBJ2-7; tentatively, D is TRBD1 (5 bases). Between the trimmed V and J ends, which lost 4 bases and 3 bases, there was a span of 34 bases. Germline CDR1 is LGHNA and CDR2 is YSLEER. This CDR3 has 21 residues. The CDR3 reads CASSPKVTVDTAFIRDYEQYF. The CDR3 nucleotides read TGCGCCAGCAGCCCGAAAGTTACGGTGGACACGGCATTCATTAGGGACTACGAGCAGTACTTC.

V and J are TRBV30 and TRBJ2-1; unclear D gene. Trimming left V 0 bases short and J 3 bases short, with 12 bases between. The CDR3 extends over 15 amino acids. CDR1 and CDR2 from the germline V gene are GTSNPN and SVGIG (reference sequence). CDR3 in amino acids: CAWSVPDSRYNEQFF. CDR3 nucleotides: TGTGCCTGGAGTGTCCCTGATTCACGCTACAATGAGCAGTTCTTC.

The chain couples TRBV4-3 to TRBJ2-1, with TRBD2 identical over 10 bases. The CDR3 totals 15 residues. V was pared by 1 base and J by 10 bases, with 7 bases of the junction left unmatched. Looked up from germline, CDR1 is LGHNA and CDR2 is YSLEER. The CDR3 loop reads CASSQGLAGDDEQFF. In DNA, the CDR3 is TGCGCCAGCAGCCAAGGGCTAGCGGGAGACGACGAGCAGTTCTTC.

The genes are TRBV7-9 and TRBJ2-1, with 9 bases identical to TRBD1. Trimming cost V 4 bases and J 4 bases; bases outside gene matches: 5. This CDR3 is 15 amino acids long. Germline CDR1 and CDR2: SEHNR and FQNEAQ (reference sequence). CDR3 amino acids: CASSSGQGRYNEQFF. For the CDR3, the DNA is TGTGCCAGCAGCTCCGGACAGGGGAGGTACAATGAGCAGTTCTTC. The full variable domain, in which reference TRBV7-9 and TRBJ2-1 provide the parts outside the CDR3, is DTGVSQNPRHKITKRGQNVTFRCDPISEHNRLYWYRQTLGQGPEFLTYFQNEAQLEKSRLLSDRFSAERPKGSFSTLEIQRTEQGDSAMYLCASSSGQGRYNEQFFGPGTRLTVL.

The J gene is TRBJ1-1, the V gene TRBV4-1, with D possibly TRBD1 on 5 matching bases. This CDR3 is 17 amino acids long. Per the germline V gene, CDR1 is MGHRA and CDR2 is YSYEKL. Trimming took off 1 base at V and 0 bases at J, with 15 bases between the two ends. The CDR3 here is CASSQGSTESMNTEAFF. CDR3 nucleotide sequence: TGCGCCAGCAGCCAAGGGTCGACAGAAAGTATGAACACTGAAGCTTTCTTT.

The rearrangement joins TRBV7-9 to TRBJ2-5; D gene ambiguous. The CDR3 covers 12 residues. V lost 1 base to trimming and J lost 6 bases, with 6 bases between them. Germline V lookup: CDR1 SEHNR, CDR2 FQNEAQ (reference sequence). CDR3 residues: CASSLEKKTQYF. CDR3 sequence (DNA): TGTGCCAGCAGCTTAGAAAAAAAGACCCAGTACTTC.

This clone was seen a single time. The V call is TRBV30, the J call TRBJ2-1, with D possibly called TRBD1 or TRBD2 (6 bases each). CDR3 length equals 11 residues. CDR1 and CDR2 from the germline V gene are GTSNPN and SVGIG (reference sequence). V lost 4 bases and J 10 bases, leaving 11 bases between the germline ends. CDR3 sequence reads: CAWNAGGEQFF. CDR3 bases: TGTGCCTGGAATGCCGGGGGCGAGCAGTTCTTC. Variable domain in full (rest from reference TRBV30 and TRBJ2-1): SQTIHQWPATLVQPVGSPLSLECTVEGTSNPNLYWYRQAAGRGLQLLFYSVGIGQISSEVPQNLSASRPQDRQFILSSKKLLLSDSGFYLCAWNAGGEQFFGPGTRLTVL.

The rearrangement uses TRBV14 and TRBJ2-2; possibly TRBD1 or TRBD2 for D (5 bases each). CDR3 length: 15 residues. V lost 3 bases and J lost 0, with 8 bases in between. Per the germline V gene, CDR1 is SGHDN and CDR2 is FVKESK. The CDR3 DNA follows: TGTGCCAGCAGCCAGGGGCGGGCGAACACCGGGGAGCTGTTTTTT. Translating it yields CASSQGRANTGELFF. Using reference TRBV14 and TRBJ2-2 for the parts outside the CDR3, the full variable domain is EAGVTQFPSHSVIEKGQTVTLRCDPISGHDNLYWYRRVMGKEIKFLLHFVKESKQDESGMPNNRFLAERTGGTYSTLKVQPAELEDSGVYFCASSQGRANTGELFFGEGSRLTVL.

Notes on this clone: The sample holds other DNA sequences that translate to the same CDR3. The CDR3 DNA reads TGTGCCAGCAGACTGAACACCGGGGAGCTGTTTTTT. It is translated as CASRLNTGELFF. The genes are TRBV27 and TRBJ2-2; D is unclear. Trimming left V 6 bases short and J 1 base short, with 3 bases between. The CDR3 runs to 12 residues. CDR1 is MNHEY and CDR2 is SMNVEV in the germline V gene (reference sequence).

The V and J genes are TRBV30 and TRBJ2-3, with D possibly TRBD2 on 6 matching bases. Germline-derived CDR1 and CDR2 are GTSNPN and SVGIG (reference sequence). CDR3 length equals 18 residues. With 3 bases removed from V and 0 bases from J, the gap between germline ends came to 22 bases. The CDR3 sequence is CAWSRTEGLATSTDTQYF. CDR3 nucleotides: TGTGCCTGGAGCCGAACCGAGGGGCTAGCGACTAGCACAGATACGCAGTATTTT. Together with reference TRBV30 and TRBJ2-3, the CDR3 gives the full variable domain: SQTIHQWPATLVQPVGSPLSLECTVEGTSNPNLYWYRQAAGRGLQLLFYSVGIGQISSEVPQNLSASRPQDRQFILSSKKLLLSDSGFYLCAWSRTEGLATSTDTQYFGPGTRLTVL.

The chain combines TRBV29-1 with TRBJ2-1, with a tentative D call TRBD2 (5 bases). The CDR3 covers 15 residues. Germline CDR1 reads SQVTM; CDR2 reads ANQGSEA. V lost 2 bases and J 1 base, leaving 12 bases between the germline ends. In DNA form, the CDR3 reads TGCAGCGTTGAAAAGCGGAGCGGATCCTACAATGAGCAGTTCTTC. Encoded protein: CSVEKRSGSYNEQFF.

The rearrangement uses TRBV2 and TRBJ1-2, with 8 bases aligning to TRBD1. This CDR3 has 12 residues. The germline V gene encodes CDR1 SNHLY and CDR2 FYNNEI. Losses at the gene ends were 10 bases for V and 4 bases for J; bases not matched to a gene: 5. The CDR3 reads CANRQGSYGYTF. DNA of the CDR3: TGTGCCAACCGACAGGGGAGCTATGGCTACACCTTC.

This chain connects TRBV7-9 to TRBJ2-2; tentative D call: TRBD1 (6 bases). Trimming pared 1 base from V and 10 bases from J, leaving 13 bases between. Germline V CDR1 and CDR2: SEHNR, FQNEAQ (reference sequence). CDR3 length: 14 amino acids. CDR3 in DNA: TGTGCCAGCAGCTTAGTCGCAGGGGCGGAGGAGCTGTTTTTT. This codes for CASSLVAGAEELFF.

The chain recombines TRBV2 with TRBJ2-7; TRBD2 might be the D (6 bases). V dropped 1 base and J dropped 4 bases, with 14 bases sitting between them. There are 15 residues in the CDR3. Germline CDR1 reads SNHLY; CDR2 reads FYNNEI. CDR3 protein: CASSEVISGAYEQYF. The CDR3 DNA reads TGTGCCAGCAGTGAAGTTATTAGCGGAGCATACGAGCAGTACTTC.

V usage is TRBV4-1 and J usage is TRBJ2-1; 7 bases agree with TRBD2. V was pared by 2 bases and J by 10 bases, with 8 bases of the junction left unmatched. Per germline, CDR1 MGHRA and CDR2 YSYEKL. The CDR3 is 14 amino acids. The CDR3 loop reads CASSQRKGRGEQFF. Here the CDR3 DNA reads TGCGCCAGCAGCCAAAGGAAGGGGAGGGGAGAGCAGTTCTTC.

The rearrangement uses TRBV9 and TRBJ2-5, with D possibly TRBD1 on 6 matching bases. V was trimmed by 0 bases and J by 4 bases, leaving 16 bases between them. From germline, CDR1 is SGDLS and CDR2 YYNGEE. This CDR3 is 16 amino acids long. CDR3 sequence reads: CASSVEATPDRETQYF. CDR3 nucleotide sequence: TGTGCCAGCAGCGTAGAGGCAACCCCGGACAGAGAGACCCAGTACTTC.

V gene TRBV5-1 combines with J gene TRBJ2-3; D not certain. Germline V gives CDR1 SGHRS, CDR2 YFSETQ. Trimming pared 4 bases from V and 0 bases from J, leaving 9 bases between. This CDR3 contains 14 residues. The CDR3 sequence is CASSLVSSTDTQYF. The CDR3 nucleotides read TGCGCCAGCAGCCTAGTCAGCAGCACAGATACGCAGTATTTT.

The chain employs TRBV27 and TRBJ2-1; 10 bases match TRBD2. The V and J ends lost 3 bases and 7 bases, in that order; junction bases with no gene match: 6. This CDR3 is built from 15 residues. The germline V gene has CDR1 MNHEY and CDR2 SMNVEV (reference sequence). The CDR3 DNA reads as TGTGCCAGCAGTTTTCTAGCGGGAGTAATGAATGAGCAGTTCTTC. It yields the protein CASSFLAGVMNEQFF.

Comment on this clone: A much larger clone differs by one base, so this may be a read error. J is TRBJ2-7 and V is TRBV27; 10 nucleotides agree with TRBD1. The V and J ends lost 6 bases and 6 bases, in that order; junction bases with no gene match: 5. Germline V lookup: CDR1 MNHEY, CDR2 SMNVEV (reference sequence). There are 13 residues in the CDR3. The CDR3 reads CASSWDRGPEQYF. CDR3 nucleotides: TGTGCCAGCAGCTGGGACAGGGGCCCCGAGCAGTACTTC.

The chain combines TRBV29-1 with TRBJ1-2; 10 nucleotides line up with TRBD1. The V and J ends lost 0 bases and 11 bases, in that order; junction bases with no gene match: 9. CDR3 length: 14 amino acids. Germline CDR1 reads SQVTM; CDR2 reads ANQGSEA. This chain's CDR3 is CSVEDLGQGEQYTF. For the CDR3, the DNA is TGCAGCGTTGAAGATTTAGGACAGGGGGAACAGTACACCTTC.

There are many counts of this clone. CDR3 DNA sequence: TGTGCCAGCAGTTATTTGGACAGTAGCAATCAGCCCCAGCATTTT. Protein sequence: CASSYLDSSNQPQHF. V and J are TRBV28 and TRBJ1-5, with a tentative D call TRBD1 (6 bases). Germline loops: CDR1 MDHEN, CDR2 SYDVKM. The CDR3 is made up of 15 amino acids. V was shortened by 4 bases and J by 0 bases, with 10 bases between the two germline ends.

The chain couples TRBV11-2 to TRBJ2-7; 9 bases align to TRBD2. The trim removed 2 bases at V and 3 bases at J, leaving 5 bases unmatched. This CDR3 has 15 amino acids. Germline CDR1 reads SGHAT; CDR2 reads FQNNGV. The CDR3 loop reads CASSLSSGIIYEQYF. As DNA, the CDR3 is TGTGCCAGCAGCTTATCTAGCGGGATAATCTACGAGCAGTACTTC. Variable domain in full (rest from reference TRBV11-2 and TRBJ2-7): EAGVAQSPRYKIIEKRQSVAFWCNPISGHATLYWYQQILGQGPKLLIQFQNNGVVDDSQLPKDRFSAERLKGVDSTLKIQPAKLEDSAVYLCASSLSSGIIYEQYFGPGTRLTVT.